The present T cell receptor beta chain was sequenced within a study of T-cell reconstitution after alpha-beta-depleted transplantation in children. This clonotype showed up just a few times. Antigen specificity is unknown. Study-level results: One year after transplant, T-cell counts and diversity came mostly from newly produced T cells. Expanded clones from the graft, numbering several hundred, reportedly supplied alpha-beta T cells about two months after transplant.

Unique molecular identifiers featured in how the TCRbeta library was prepared. TCRdb reanalysed the PCR reads using MiXCR and keeps one entry per CDR3 protein. The data hold some 300,000 distinct CDR3 sequences, with almost 8% observed a single time. Germline V gives CDR1 SGHVS, CDR2 FQNEAQ. The CDR3 contains 15 residues. Trimming took off 5 bases at V and 4 bases at J, with 17 bases between the two ends. This chain uses TRBV7-8 with TRBJ1-1; weak D call: TRBD1 (5 bases). Sequencing used peripheral blood, obtained 360 days after TCRalphabeta/CD19-depleted stem cell transplant. The clonotype comes from a female patient between 2 and 10 years old who had a stem cell transplant for Fanconi anemia, so the T cells may come from the graft donor. The CDR3 coding sequence is TGTGCCAGCAGCCGACAGCGCAGACCGGGCACTGAAGCTTTCTTT. The encoded protein is CASSRQRRPGTEAFF.